Listed here are 31 T cell receptor beta chains from one sample, sequenced in a study of identical twins. Via MiXCR, TCRdb re-called the 5' RACE reads, giving one row per CDR3 protein. The table shows under 800,000 distinct CDR3 sequences, with 20% to 25% occurring only once. These data were also reused for a study on T cells expressing NK-cell markers.

The source material was PBMCs. The receptors here all came from a woman aged 18-30 years in good health.

This clonotype was seen ten or more times. A read error may account for a junction end that differs from germline. The chain is built from TRBV5-6 and TRBJ2-3; the match to TRBD2 covers 7 bases. The CDR3 spans 12 residues. Germline CDR1 reads SGHDT; CDR2 reads YYEEEE. The CDR3 DNA follows: TGCGCCAGCAGCTGGGGGGGAGATACGCAGTATTTT. Translated: CASSWGGDTQYF.

This clonotype was seen at least ten times. The chain recombines TRBV4-3 with TRBJ2-1; D gene ambiguous. CDR1 is LGHNA, CDR2 YSLEER, per germline. The V end was cut by 0 bases, the J end by 7 bases, with 7 bases between. This CDR3 is 13 amino acids long. The CDR3 nucleotides are TGCGCCAGCAGCCAAGATCTTATGAATGAGCAGTTCTTC. As protein: CASSQDLMNEQFF.

The chain joins TRBV7-9 to TRBJ2-5; D not certain. Germline CDR1 SEHNR, CDR2 FQNEAQ (reference sequence). V lost 1 base to trimming and J lost 5 bases, with 11 bases between them. The CDR3 spans 14 residues. CDR3 loop: CASSLVGNGETQYF. The CDR3 DNA follows: TGTGCCAGCAGCTTAGTAGGGAATGGGGAGACCCAGTACTTC.

This clonotype has a count of ten or more. The gene calls are TRBV20-1 and TRBJ2-1; D uncertain. Between the trimmed V and J ends, which lost 6 bases and 0 bases, there was a span of 6 bases. Germline V lookup: CDR1 DFQATT, CDR2 SNEGSKA (reference sequence). The CDR3 spans 12 residues. The CDR3 spells CSALRSYNEQFF. CDR3 in DNA: TGCAGTGCGTTGCGCTCCTACAATGAGCAGTTCTTC.

This sequence joins TRBV6-2 or TRBV6-3 and TRBJ2-2; no reliable D call. Germline V gene data show CDR1 as MNHEY and CDR2 as SVGEGT. This CDR3 has 15 residues. Trimming cost V 6 bases and J 1 base, with 12 bases left between them. CDR3 loop: CASSSLPGNTGELFF. CDR3 coding DNA: TGTGCCAGCAGCTCCTTACCGGGGAACACCGGGGAGCTGTTTTTT.

This clonotype was counted only a few times. The chain uses TRBV2 and TRBJ2-3, with 7 bases identical to TRBD2. V dropped 0 bases and J dropped 6; count of bases not matched to a gene: 12. Germline CDR1 reads SNHLY; CDR2 reads FYNNEI. The CDR3 totals 17 residues. The CDR3 DNA follows: TGTGCCAGCAGTGAAGCGCTTCTGGAGGGAGGGGATGATACGCAGTATTTT. It specifies CASSEALLEGGDDTQYF.

This clonotype was recorded a few times. V is TRBV20-1 and J is TRBJ2-3; D not certain. CDR1 and CDR2 from the germline V gene are DFQATT and SNEGSKA (reference sequence). V was clipped by 3 bases and J by 1 base, with 11 bases between them. The length of the CDR3 is 14 residues. CDR3 protein: CSARGVAGTDTQYF. The CDR3 DNA is TGCAGTGCTAGGGGCGTGGCAGGCACAGATACGCAGTATTTT.

Only a few counts were recorded for this clonotype. This chain joins TRBV29-1 and TRBJ2-1; D is undetermined. V gave up 5 bases and J gave up 0 bases, with 11 bases separating them. The V gene's germline CDR1 is SQVTM and CDR2 ANQGSEA. There are 14 residues in the CDR3. The CDR3 spells CSVHGLSSYNEQFF. CDR3 nucleotide sequence: TGCAGCGTTCACGGGTTAAGCTCCTACAATGAGCAGTTCTTC.

The V and J genes are TRBV29-1 and TRBJ2-1; 13 nucleotides match TRBD2. This CDR3 has 17 residues. Germline V lookup: CDR1 SQVTM, CDR2 ANQGSEA. Trimming at V came to 1 base and at J to 2 bases, leaving 5 bases not matched to a gene. The CDR3 sequence: CSVEGLAGGGTYNEQFF. Written as DNA, the CDR3 is TGCAGCGTTGAAGGACTAGCGGGGGGCGGGACCTACAATGAGCAGTTCTTC.

This sequence joins TRBV27 and TRBJ2-1; a weak D match, TRBD2 (6 bases). This CDR3 contains 15 residues. The V and J ends lost 3 bases and 2 bases respectively, with 11 bases between them. Germline lookup yields CDR1 MNHEY and CDR2 SMNVEV (reference sequence). The CDR3 coding sequence is TGTGCCAGCAGTTTCCTAGCGCATCCCTACAATGAGCAGTTCTTC. It codes for CASSFLAHPYNEQFF.

The V gene is TRBV4-3, the J gene TRBJ1-2; D gene uncertain. Trimming removed 0 bases at V and 4 bases at J, with 15 bases between. Germline lookup yields CDR1 LGHNA and CDR2 YSLEER. This CDR3 has 16 residues. CDR3 in DNA: TGCGCCAGCAGCCAAGATCGGGTAGGAAACCTCTATGGCTACACCTTC. Protein: CASSQDRVGNLYGYTF.

This clonotype was seen at least ten times. The gene calls are TRBV20-1 and TRBJ2-7; tentative D call: TRBD2 (5 bases). The germline V gene encodes CDR1 DFQATT and CDR2 SNEGSKA (reference sequence). The ends were cut back, 3 bases at V and 3 bases at J, with 9 bases in the middle. CDR3 length: 12 residues. The CDR3 sequence: CSARLASYEQYF. CDR3 bases: TGCAGTGCTAGGCTAGCCAGCTACGAGCAGTACTTC.

J is TRBJ2-1 and V is TRBV20-1; 13 nucleotides agree with TRBD2. This CDR3 has 18 residues. Unmatched junction bases numbered 11, after V lost 2 bases and J lost 4 bases. The germline V gene has CDR1 DFQATT and CDR2 SNEGSKA (reference sequence). The CDR3 spells CSARPTSGRASGYNEQFF. For the CDR3, the DNA is TGCAGTGCTAGACCAACTAGCGGGAGGGCCTCGGGTTACAATGAGCAGTTCTTC.

This clonotype was seen many times. The CDR3 sequence: CASSQEEGAIYGYTF. The CDR3, as DNA: TGTGCCAGCAGCCAAGAAGAAGGGGCCATCTATGGCTACACCTTC. The V call is TRBV4-2, the J call TRBJ1-2, with D perhaps matching TRBD1 (5 bases). Germline CDR1 reads LGHNA; CDR2 reads YNFKEQ. The CDR3 is 15 amino acids. Trimming removed 0 bases from V and 4 bases from J, with 12 bases in between.

This clonotype was recorded many times. The V and J genes are TRBV12-3 or TRBV12-4 and TRBJ1-5; TRBD1 agrees at 8 bases. Unmatched junction bases numbered 6, after V lost 6 bases and J lost 5 bases. CDR3 length equals 14 residues. DNA for the CDR3: TGTGCCAGCAGCTCTGGACAGGGCGATCAGCCCCAGCATTTT. Translating gives CASSSGQGDQPQHF.

The rearrangement uses TRBV7-2 and TRBJ1-4; D may be TRBD1 (5 bases). Looked up from germline, CDR1 is SGHTA and CDR2 is FQGNSA. The V and J ends lost 2 bases and 5 bases respectively, with 12 bases between them. The CDR3 runs 15 residues. The CDR3 sequence: CASSLRRGLNEKLFF. The DNA of the CDR3 is TGTGCCAGCAGCTTACGGCGGGGGTTGAATGAAAAACTGTTTTTT.

This clonotype has a count of ten or more. DNA of the CDR3: TGTGCCAGCAGTTTAGGAGACGGCTACACCTTC. Translated, it gives CASSLGDGYTF. The chain employs TRBV12-3 or TRBV12-4 and TRBJ1-2; D remains ambiguous. This CDR3 region has 11 residues. Trimming took 1 base from V and 8 from J, leaving 5 bases between them.

This clonotype was seen repeatedly, ten times or more. This chain connects TRBV12-3 or TRBV12-4 to TRBJ1-1; 8 nucleotides align to TRBD1. V lost 5 bases to trimming and J lost 5 bases; unmatched junction nucleotides: 1. This CDR3 is 12 amino acids long. The CDR3 DNA reads as TGTGCCAGCAGTGGGACAGGAACTGAAGCTTTCTTT. This translates into CASSGTGTEAFF.

This clonotype was detected ten times or more. This sequence joins TRBV7-2 and TRBJ2-1; tentative D call: TRBD2 (6 bases). CDR1 is SGHTA, CDR2 FQGNSA, per germline. Trimming took 1 base from V and 10 from J, leaving 11 bases between them. The CDR3 totals 13 residues. The CDR3 sequence: CASSLGHGLEQFF. The DNA of the CDR3 is TGTGCCAGCAGCTTAGGTCATGGACTAGAGCAGTTCTTC.

The chain has TRBV11-2 and TRBJ2-5; D is uncertain. V dropped 2 bases and J dropped 5 bases, with 9 bases sitting between them. This CDR3 has 13 residues. CDR1 and CDR2 (germline): SGHAT, FQNNGV. CDR3 in amino acids: CASSLSPGETQYF. The CDR3, as DNA: TGTGCCAGCAGCTTATCGCCCGGTGAGACCCAGTACTTC.

In this sample, this clonotype turned up a few times. V gene TRBV12-3 or TRBV12-4 combines with J gene TRBJ2-7; TRBD2 matches at 9 bases. The CDR3 is 15 residues long. Germline trimming cut 4 bases from V and 6 bases from J; bases unmatched to any gene: 10. The CDR3 is CASSWAGLAGREQYF. In DNA form, the CDR3 reads TGTGCCAGCAGTTGGGCGGGACTAGCCGGACGCGAGCAGTACTTC.

The chain employs TRBV3-1 and TRBJ2-7; TRBD2 agrees at 7 bases. J was trimmed by 2 bases and V by 6 bases; bases with no gene match: 13. There are 16 residues in the CDR3. CDR1 is LGHDT and CDR2 is YNNKEL in the germline V gene (reference sequence). As DNA, the CDR3 is TGTGCCAGCAGTTCGGGGCCTCTAGCGGCTCCCTACGAGCAGTACTTC. Protein product: CASSSGPLAAPYEQYF.

The chain couples TRBV5-1 to TRBJ2-4; D is perhaps TRBD2 (5 bases). The germline V and J ends were trimmed by 5 bases and 1 base, with 10 bases remaining between them. This CDR3 has 14 residues. Germline V gives CDR1 SGHRS, CDR2 YFSETQ. The CDR3 here is CASSGSAAKNIQYF. The CDR3, as DNA: TGCGCCAGCAGTGGGAGCGCCGCCAAAAACATTCAGTACTTC.

This rearrangement joins TRBV4-1 to TRBJ2-3; D call uncertain. In germline, CDR1 is MGHRA, CDR2 YSYEKL. This CDR3 has 15 residues. V lost 4 bases and J 4 bases, leaving 15 bases between the germline ends. This CDR3 is CASSPEWAQADTQYF. CDR3 coding DNA: TGCGCCAGCAGCCCCGAATGGGCCCAGGCAGATACGCAGTATTTT.

A few counts support this clonotype. The CDR3 DNA reads as TGTGCCAGCAGCCAATTCTCACACAATGAGCAGTTCTTC. As protein: CASSQFSHNEQFF. This rearrangement joins TRBV16 to TRBJ2-1; D call uncertain. Trimming took off 1 base at V and 5 bases at J, with 6 bases between the two ends. Germline assignment: CDR1 KGHSY and CDR2 FQNENV. The CDR3 runs 13 residues. Drawing the rest from reference TRBV16 and TRBJ2-1, the complete variable domain is GEEVAQTPKHLVRGEGQKAKLYCAPIKGHSYVFWYQQVLKNEFKFLISFQNENVFDETGMPKERFSAKCLPNSPCSLEIQATKLEDSAVYFCASSQFSHNEQFFGPGTRLTVL.

This sequence joins TRBV20-1 and TRBJ1-1; D is perhaps TRBD1 (5 bases). Per the germline V gene, CDR1 is DFQATT and CDR2 is SNEGSKA (reference sequence). The CDR3 runs 13 residues. Between the trimmed V and J ends, which lost 3 bases and 0 bases, there was a span of 8 bases. The CDR3 here is CSASPGMNTEAFF. The CDR3, as DNA: TGCAGTGCTAGTCCAGGGATGAACACTGAAGCTTTCTTT.

This clonotype was picked up many times. The genes are TRBV20-1 and TRBJ2-3; a possible D gene is TRBD1 (5 bases). Germline V gives CDR1 DFQATT, CDR2 SNEGSKA (reference sequence). The CDR3 runs to 15 residues. V was pared by 6 bases and J by 0 bases, with 16 bases between. CDR3 nucleotides: TGCAGTGCACAGACACCAGGGATCAGCACAGATACGCAGTATTTT. Translating gives CSAQTPGISTDTQYF.

This clonotype was observed a handful of times. The chain links TRBV10-3 to TRBJ2-5; D may match TRBD1 or TRBD2 (5 bases each). Germline CDR1 ENHRY, CDR2 SYGVKD. V dropped 2 bases and J dropped 7 bases, with 8 bases sitting between them. The CDR3 runs to 12 residues. The CDR3 loop reads CAISEGGLTQYF. CDR3 DNA sequence: TGTGCCATCAGTGAGGGGGGTTTGACCCAGTACTTC.

The genes are TRBV27 and TRBJ2-2, with 14 positions matching TRBD2. In germline, CDR1 is MNHEY, CDR2 SMNVEV (reference sequence). Trimming took 5 bases from V and 5 from J; bases not matched to a gene: 4. The CDR3 is 16 amino acids. The CDR3, as DNA: TGTGCCAGCAGTCCGGGACTAGCGGGAGAAACCGGGGAGCTGTTTTTT. Protein product: CASSPGLAGETGELFF.

This clonotype came up a few times. The chain uses TRBV6-5 and TRBJ2-6; D is possibly TRBD1 (5 bases). CDR3 length equals 18 residues. V was pared by 2 bases and J by 1 base, with 15 bases between. Germline V lookup: CDR1 MNHEY, CDR2 SVGAGI. The CDR3 nucleotides are TGTGCCAGCAGTTACCATTCAGGGCCCTCTTCTGGGGCCAACGTCCTGACTTTC. It is translated as CASSYHSGPSSGANVLTF.

The gene calls are TRBV7-8 and TRBJ1-1; tentative D call: TRBD1 (5 bases). With 1 base removed from V and 8 bases from J, the gap between germline ends came to 23 bases. The CDR3 has 17 amino acids. Germline CDR1 reads SGHVS; CDR2 reads FQNEAQ. CDR3 DNA sequence: TGTGCCAGCAGCTTAGTAGGAGGCAGGGCTACCCTCGGGGAAGCTTTCTTT. Protein product: CASSLVGGRATLGEAFF.